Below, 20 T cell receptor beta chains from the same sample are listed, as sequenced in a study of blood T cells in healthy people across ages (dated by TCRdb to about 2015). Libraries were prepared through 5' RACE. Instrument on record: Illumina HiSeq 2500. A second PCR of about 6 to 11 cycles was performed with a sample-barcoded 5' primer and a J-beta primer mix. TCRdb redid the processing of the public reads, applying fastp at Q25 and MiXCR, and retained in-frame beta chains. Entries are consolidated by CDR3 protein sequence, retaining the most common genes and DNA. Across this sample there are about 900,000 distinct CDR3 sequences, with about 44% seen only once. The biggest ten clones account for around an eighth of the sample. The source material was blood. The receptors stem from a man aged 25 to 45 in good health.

The CDR3 sequence: CAWIPGAGDEQYF. In nucleotides, the CDR3 is TGTGCCTGGATCCCGGGGGCTGGGGACGAGCAGTACTTC. The chain links TRBV30 to TRBJ2-7, with D possibly being TRBD1 or TRBD2 (6 bases each). CDR1 is GTSNPN and CDR2 is SVGIG in the germline V gene (reference sequence). V dropped 4 bases and J dropped 5 bases, with 15 bases sitting between them. The CDR3 is 13 amino acids.

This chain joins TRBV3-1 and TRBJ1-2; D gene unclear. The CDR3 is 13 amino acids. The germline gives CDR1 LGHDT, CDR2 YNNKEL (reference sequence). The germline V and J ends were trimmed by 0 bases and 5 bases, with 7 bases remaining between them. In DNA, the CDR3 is TGTGCCAGCAGCCAAGAGGAGAGGTATGGCTACACCTTC. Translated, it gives CASSQEERYGYTF.

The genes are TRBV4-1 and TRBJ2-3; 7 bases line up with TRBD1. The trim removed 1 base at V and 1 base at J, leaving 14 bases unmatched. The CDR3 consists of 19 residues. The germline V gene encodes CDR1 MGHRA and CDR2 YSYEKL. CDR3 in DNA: TGCGCCAGCAGCCAAGGGCGGTCAGGGGGTTCCCTCGGCACAGATACGCAGTATTTT. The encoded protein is CASSQGRSGGSLGTDTQYF.

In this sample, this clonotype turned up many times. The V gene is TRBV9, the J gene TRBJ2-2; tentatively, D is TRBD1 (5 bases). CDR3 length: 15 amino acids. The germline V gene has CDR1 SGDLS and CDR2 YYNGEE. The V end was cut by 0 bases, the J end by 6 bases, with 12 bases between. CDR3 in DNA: TGTGCCAGCAGCGTAGCTAGACAGCTGGCCGGGGAGCTGTTTTTT. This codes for CASSVARQLAGELFF.

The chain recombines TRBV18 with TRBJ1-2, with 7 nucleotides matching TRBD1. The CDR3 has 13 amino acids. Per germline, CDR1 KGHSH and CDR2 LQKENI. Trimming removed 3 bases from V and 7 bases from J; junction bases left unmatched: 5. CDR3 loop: CASSPEDRAGYTF. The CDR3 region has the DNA TGTGCCAGCTCACCCGAAGACAGGGCTGGCTACACCTTC.

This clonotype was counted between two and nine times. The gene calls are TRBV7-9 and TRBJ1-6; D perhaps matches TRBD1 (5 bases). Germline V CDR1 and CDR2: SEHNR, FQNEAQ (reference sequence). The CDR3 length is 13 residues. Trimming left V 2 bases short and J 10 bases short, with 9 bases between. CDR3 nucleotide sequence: TGTGCCAGCAGCTTAATAGGGGAATCACCCCTCCACTTT. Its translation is CASSLIGESPLHF.

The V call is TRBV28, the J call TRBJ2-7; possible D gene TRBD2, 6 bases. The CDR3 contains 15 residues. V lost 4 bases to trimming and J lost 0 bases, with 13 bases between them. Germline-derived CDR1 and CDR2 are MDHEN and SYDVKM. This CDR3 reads CASSSAGTVSYEQYF. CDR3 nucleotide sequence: TGTGCCAGCAGTTCGGCCGGGACTGTCTCCTACGAGCAGTACTTC. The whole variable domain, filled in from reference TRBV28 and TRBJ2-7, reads DVKVTQSSRYLVKRTGEKVFLECVQDMDHENMFWYRQDPGLGLRLIYFSYDVKMKEKGDIPEGYSVSREKKERFSLILESASTNQTSMYLCASSSAGTVSYEQYFGPGTRLTVT.

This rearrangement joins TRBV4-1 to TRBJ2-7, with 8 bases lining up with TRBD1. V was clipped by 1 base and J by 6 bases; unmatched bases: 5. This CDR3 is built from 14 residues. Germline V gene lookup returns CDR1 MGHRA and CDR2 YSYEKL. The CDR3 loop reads CASSQVLGTGEQYF. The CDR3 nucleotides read TGCGCCAGCAGCCAAGTTCTAGGGACAGGCGAGCAGTACTTC.

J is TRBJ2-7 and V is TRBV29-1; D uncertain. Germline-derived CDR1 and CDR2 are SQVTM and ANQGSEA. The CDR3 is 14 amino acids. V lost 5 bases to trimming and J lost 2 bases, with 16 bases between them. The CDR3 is CSVYPSITPYEQYF. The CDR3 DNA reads TGCAGCGTTTATCCCAGCATCACTCCCTACGAGCAGTACTTC.

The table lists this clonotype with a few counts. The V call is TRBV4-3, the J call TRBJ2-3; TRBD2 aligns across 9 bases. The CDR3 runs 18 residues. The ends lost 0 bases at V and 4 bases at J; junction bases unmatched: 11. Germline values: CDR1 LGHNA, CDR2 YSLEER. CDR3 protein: CASSQDFLAGTRADTQYF. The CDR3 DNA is TGCGCCAGCAGCCAAGATTTCCTAGCGGGGACACGAGCAGATACGCAGTATTTT.

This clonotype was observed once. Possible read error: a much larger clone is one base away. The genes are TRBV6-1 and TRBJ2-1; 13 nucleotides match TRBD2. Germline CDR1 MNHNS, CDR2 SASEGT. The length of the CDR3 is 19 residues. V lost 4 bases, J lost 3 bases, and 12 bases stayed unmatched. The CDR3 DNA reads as TGTGCCAGCAGTGGAGGACTAGCGGGGGCTAAAAGCTTCTACAATGAGCAGTTCTTC. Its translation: CASSGGLAGAKSFYNEQFF.

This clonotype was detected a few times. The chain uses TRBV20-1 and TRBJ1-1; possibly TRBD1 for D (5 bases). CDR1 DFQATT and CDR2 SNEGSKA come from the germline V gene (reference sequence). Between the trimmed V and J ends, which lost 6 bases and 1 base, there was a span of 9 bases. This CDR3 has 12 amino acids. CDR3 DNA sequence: TGCAGTGCGCTGGGACCGAACACTGAAGCTTTCTTT. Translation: CSALGPNTEAFF.

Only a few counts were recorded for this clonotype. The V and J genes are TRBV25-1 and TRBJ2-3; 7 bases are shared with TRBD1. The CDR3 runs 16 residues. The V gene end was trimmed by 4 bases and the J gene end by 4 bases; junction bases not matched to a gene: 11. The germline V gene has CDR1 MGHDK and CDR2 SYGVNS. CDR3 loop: CASSAAQGLGADTQYF. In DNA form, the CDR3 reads TGTGCCAGCAGTGCCGCACAGGGGCTCGGCGCAGATACGCAGTATTTT.

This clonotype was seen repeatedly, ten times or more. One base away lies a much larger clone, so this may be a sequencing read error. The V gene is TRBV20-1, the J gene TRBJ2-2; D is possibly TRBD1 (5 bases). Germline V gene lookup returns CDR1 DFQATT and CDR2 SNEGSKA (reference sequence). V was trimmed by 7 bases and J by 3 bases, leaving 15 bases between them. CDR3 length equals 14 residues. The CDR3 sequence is CSVNPSRDTGELFF. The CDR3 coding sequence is TGCAGTGTCAACCCGAGCAGGGACACCGGGGAGCTGTTTTTT.

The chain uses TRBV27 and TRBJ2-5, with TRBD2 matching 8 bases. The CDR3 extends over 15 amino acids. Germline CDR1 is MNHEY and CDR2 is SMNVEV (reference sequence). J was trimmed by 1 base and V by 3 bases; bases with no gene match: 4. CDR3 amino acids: CASSFRSGGQETQYF. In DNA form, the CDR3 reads TGTGCCAGCAGTTTTCGGAGCGGGGGCCAAGAGACCCAGTACTTC.

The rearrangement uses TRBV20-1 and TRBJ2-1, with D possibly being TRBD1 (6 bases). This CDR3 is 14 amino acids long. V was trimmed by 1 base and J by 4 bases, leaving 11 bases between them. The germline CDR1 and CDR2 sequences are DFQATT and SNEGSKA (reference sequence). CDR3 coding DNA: TGCAGTGCTAGAGCTACAGGGACATACAATGAGCAGTTCTTC. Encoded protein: CSARATGTYNEQFF.

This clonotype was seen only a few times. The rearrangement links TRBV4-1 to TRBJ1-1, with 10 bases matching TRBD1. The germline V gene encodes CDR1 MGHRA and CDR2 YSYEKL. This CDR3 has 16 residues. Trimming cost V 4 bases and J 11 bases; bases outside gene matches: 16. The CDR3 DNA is TGCGCCAGCAGCCGAGGGACAGGGGAGCGAGGAAATAAGGCTTTCTTT. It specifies CASSRGTGERGNKAFF.

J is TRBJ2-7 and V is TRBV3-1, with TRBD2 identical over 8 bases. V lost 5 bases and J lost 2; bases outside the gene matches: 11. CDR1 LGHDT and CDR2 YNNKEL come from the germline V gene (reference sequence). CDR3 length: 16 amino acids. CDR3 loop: CASSSLTSGRTYEQYF. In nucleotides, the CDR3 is TGTGCCAGCAGCTCGCTTACTAGCGGTCGGACCTACGAGCAGTACTTC.

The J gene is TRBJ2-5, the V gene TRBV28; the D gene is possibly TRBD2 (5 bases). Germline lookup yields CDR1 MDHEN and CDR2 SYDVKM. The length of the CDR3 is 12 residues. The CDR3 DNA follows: TGTGCATCGCGGGTAGCCAACAATGAGCAGTACTTC. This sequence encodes CASRVANNEQYF.

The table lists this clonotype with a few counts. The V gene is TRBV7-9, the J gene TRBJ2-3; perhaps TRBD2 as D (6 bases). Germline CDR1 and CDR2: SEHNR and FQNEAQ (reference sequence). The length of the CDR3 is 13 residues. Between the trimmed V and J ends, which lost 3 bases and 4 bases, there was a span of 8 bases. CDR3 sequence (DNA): TGTGCCAGCAGCTTTAGCGGCCCAGATACGCAGTATTTT. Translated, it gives CASSFSGPDTQYF.